This entry features one T cell receptor beta chain sequence. This sample's time point: baseline, week 1 (first vaccination visit). As for treatment: pre-vaccination baseline after standard-of-care therapy. This sample is drawn from a study of a mutant IDH1 vaccine in newly diagnosed glioma. Study in general: Patients under treatment included around 60% males and 37.5% females and had a mean age of approximately 43 years. Before enrollment, patients got radiotherapy alone, temozolomide alone, or mostly the combination.

CDR3 length equals 15 residues. CDR1 MNHEY and CDR2 SVGAGI come from the germline V gene. Deletions cut 5 bases from V and 6 bases from J, with 16 bases between. Generated by immunoSEQ multiplex PCR, the TCRdb table keeps only in-frame clones and is missing some. The sample has around 87,000 clones; approximately 83% are singletons. This TCR was sampled from a woman aged 45-60 years with glioma. Sequenced here: PBMCs, sampled from a glioma patient treated with radiotherapy, temozolomide or both. V gene TRBV6-5 combines with J gene TRBJ2-2, with D tentatively TRBD2 (7 bases). The CDR3 nucleotides read TGTGCCAGCAGTACAAGGGGGGGAAGCCCCGGGGAGCTGTTTTTT. Translated, it gives CASSTRGGSPGELFF.